This TCR beta chain was sequenced in a study of CD8 T cells in ankylosing spondylitis. The V gene lost 0 bases and the J gene lost 8 bases, with 10 bases spanning the gap. Germline lookup yields CDR1 LGHDT and CDR2 YNNKEL (reference sequence). The CDR3 is made up of 13 amino acids. MiXCR, applied by TCRdb to the 5' RACE reads, yields one record per CDR3 protein. Seen here are roughly 250,000 distinct CDR3 sequences, about 9.1% observed once, and the top ten hold over 6.5%. This chain links TRBV3-1 with TRBJ1-2; the D gene is possibly TRBD1 (6 bases). This clonotype originated in a male donor with ankylosing spondylitis or in good health (not recorded which). The sequenced sample was blood, either unsorted or a sorted T cell fraction (not recorded which). The CDR3: CASSQESGAGYTF. The CDR3, as DNA: TGTGCCAGCAGCCAAGAGTCGGGGGCCGGCTACACCTTC.